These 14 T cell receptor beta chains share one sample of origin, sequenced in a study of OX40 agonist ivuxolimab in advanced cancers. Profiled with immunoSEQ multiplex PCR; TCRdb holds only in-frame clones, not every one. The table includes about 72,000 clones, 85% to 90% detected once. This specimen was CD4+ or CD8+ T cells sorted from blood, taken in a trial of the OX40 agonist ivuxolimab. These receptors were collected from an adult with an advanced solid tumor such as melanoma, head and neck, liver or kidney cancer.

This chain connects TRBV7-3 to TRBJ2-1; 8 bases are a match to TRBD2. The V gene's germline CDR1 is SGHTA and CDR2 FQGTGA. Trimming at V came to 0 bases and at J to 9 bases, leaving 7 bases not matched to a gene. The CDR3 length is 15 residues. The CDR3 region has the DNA TGTGCCAGCAGCTTAACGATTAGCGGGGCTGGTGAGCAGTTCTTC. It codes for CASSLTISGAGEQFF.

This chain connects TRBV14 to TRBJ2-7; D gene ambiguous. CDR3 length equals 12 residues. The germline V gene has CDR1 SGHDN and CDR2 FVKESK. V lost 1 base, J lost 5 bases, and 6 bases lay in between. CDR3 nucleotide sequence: TGTGCCAGCAGCCAAGGGTACGACGAGCAGTACTTC. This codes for CASSQGYDEQYF.

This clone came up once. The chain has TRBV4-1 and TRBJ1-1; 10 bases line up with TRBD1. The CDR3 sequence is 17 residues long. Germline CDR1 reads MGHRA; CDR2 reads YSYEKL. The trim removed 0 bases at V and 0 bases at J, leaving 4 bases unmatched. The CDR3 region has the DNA TGCGCCAGCAGCCAAGATCCGGGGACAGGGGTGAACACTGAAGCTTTCTTT. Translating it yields CASSQDPGTGVNTEAFF.

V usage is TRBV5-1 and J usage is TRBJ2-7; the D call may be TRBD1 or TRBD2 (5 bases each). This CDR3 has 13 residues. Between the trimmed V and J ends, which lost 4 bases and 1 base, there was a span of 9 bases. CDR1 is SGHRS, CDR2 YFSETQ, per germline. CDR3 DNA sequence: TGCGCCAGCAGCAGGGACGGATCCTACGAGCAGTACTTC. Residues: CASSRDGSYEQYF.

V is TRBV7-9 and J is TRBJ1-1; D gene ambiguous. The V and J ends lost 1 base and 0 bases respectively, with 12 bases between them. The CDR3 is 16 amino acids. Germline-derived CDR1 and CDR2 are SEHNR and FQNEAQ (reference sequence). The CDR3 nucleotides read TGTGCCAGCAGCTTAGATCGCCGTTACATGAACACTGAAGCTTTCTTT. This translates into CASSLDRRYMNTEAFF.

CDR3 bases: TGTGCCAGCTCACCAGACGGCACCGGGGAGCTGTTTTTT. Its protein product is CASSPDGTGELFF. The chain combines TRBV18 with TRBJ2-2; D uncertain. Germline V CDR1 and CDR2: KGHSH, LQKENI. V was cut by 2 bases and J by 4 bases, with 5 bases left in between. The CDR3 consists of 13 residues.

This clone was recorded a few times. Here the CDR3 DNA reads TGCGCCAGCTCGTGGGGGTCTGGGGCCAACGTCCTGACTTTC. This codes for CASSWGSGANVLTF. V gene TRBV5-1 combines with J gene TRBJ2-6; possibly TRBD1 or TRBD2 for D (5 bases each). The CDR3 length is 14 residues. V lost 7 bases to trimming and J lost 1 base, with 9 bases between them. CDR1 is SGHRS and CDR2 is YFSETQ in the germline V gene.

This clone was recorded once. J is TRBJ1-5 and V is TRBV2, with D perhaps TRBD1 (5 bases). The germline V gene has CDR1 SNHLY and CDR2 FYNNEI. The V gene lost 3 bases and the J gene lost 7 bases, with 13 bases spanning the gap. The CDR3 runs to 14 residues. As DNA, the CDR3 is TGTGCCAGCAGTGACGGTCAGGGATTCCAGCCCCAGCATTTT. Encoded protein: CASSDGQGFQPQHF.

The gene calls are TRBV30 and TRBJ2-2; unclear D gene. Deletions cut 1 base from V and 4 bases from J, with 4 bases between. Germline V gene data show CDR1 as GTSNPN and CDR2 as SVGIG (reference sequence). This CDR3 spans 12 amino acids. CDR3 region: CAWSGPTGELFF. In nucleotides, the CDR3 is TGTGCCTGGAGTGGACCCACCGGGGAGCTGTTTTTT.

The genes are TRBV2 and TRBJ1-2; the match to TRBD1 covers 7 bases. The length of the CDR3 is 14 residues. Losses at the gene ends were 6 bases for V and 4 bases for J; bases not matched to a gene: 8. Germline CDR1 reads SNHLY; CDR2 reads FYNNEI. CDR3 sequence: CASRYRGEGYGYTF. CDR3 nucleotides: TGTGCCAGCAGATACAGGGGAGAGGGCTATGGCTACACCTTC.

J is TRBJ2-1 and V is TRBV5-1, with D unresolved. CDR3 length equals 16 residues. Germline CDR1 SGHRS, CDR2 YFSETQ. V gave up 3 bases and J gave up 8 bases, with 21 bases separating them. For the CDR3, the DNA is TGCGCCAGCAGCTCTTCGGACGCAACTTGGTCGGATGAGCAGTTCTTC. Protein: CASSSSDATWSDEQFF.

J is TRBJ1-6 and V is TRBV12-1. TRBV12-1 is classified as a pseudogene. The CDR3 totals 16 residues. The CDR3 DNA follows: TGTGCCAGCAGCTTTGCTGGGACGAGCTATAATTCACCCCTCCACTTT. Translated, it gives CASSFAGTSYNSPLHF.

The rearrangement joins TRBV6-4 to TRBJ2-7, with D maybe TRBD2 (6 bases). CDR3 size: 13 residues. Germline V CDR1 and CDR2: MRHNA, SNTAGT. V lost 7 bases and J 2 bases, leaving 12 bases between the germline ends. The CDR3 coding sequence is TGTGCCAGCATGGCAGGAGGGACCTACGAGCAGTACTTC. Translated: CASMAGGTYEQYF.

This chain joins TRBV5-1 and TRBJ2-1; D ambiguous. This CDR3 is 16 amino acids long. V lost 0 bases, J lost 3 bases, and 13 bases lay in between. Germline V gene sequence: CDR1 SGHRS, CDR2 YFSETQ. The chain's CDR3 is CASSLAVLEIYNEQFF. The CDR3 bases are TGCGCCAGCAGCTTGGCGGTTCTGGAGATCTACAATGAGCAGTTCTTC.